This TCR beta chain was found in a study of blood T cells in healthy people across ages. In regard to this clonotype: Its antigen remains unknown.

Broader study findings: Significant beta diversity loss was already apparent by age approximately 38, declining roughly linearly.

It was with a sample-barcoded 5' primer and a J-beta primer mix that a second PCR of about 6 to 12 cycles was run. A 12-random-nucleotide template-switch adaptor tagged each cDNA molecule. TCRdb processed the 5' RACE reads anew with MiXCR; each CDR3 protein has one entry. The sample yields about a million distinct CDR3 sequences, 35% to 40% seen once. This clonotype was obtained from a man younger than 35 in good health. Source material: blood.

Written as DNA, the CDR3 is TGCAGCGCGGGACAGGGTTTCGAGGACACTGAAGCTTTCTTT. This sequence encodes CSAGQGFEDTEAFF. V and J are TRBV29-1 and TRBJ1-1, with 9 bases fitting TRBD1. V shed 7 bases, J shed 3 bases, and the junction held 9 bases outside the gene matches. CDR3 length: 14 amino acids. The V gene's germline CDR1 is SQVTM and CDR2 ANQGSEA.